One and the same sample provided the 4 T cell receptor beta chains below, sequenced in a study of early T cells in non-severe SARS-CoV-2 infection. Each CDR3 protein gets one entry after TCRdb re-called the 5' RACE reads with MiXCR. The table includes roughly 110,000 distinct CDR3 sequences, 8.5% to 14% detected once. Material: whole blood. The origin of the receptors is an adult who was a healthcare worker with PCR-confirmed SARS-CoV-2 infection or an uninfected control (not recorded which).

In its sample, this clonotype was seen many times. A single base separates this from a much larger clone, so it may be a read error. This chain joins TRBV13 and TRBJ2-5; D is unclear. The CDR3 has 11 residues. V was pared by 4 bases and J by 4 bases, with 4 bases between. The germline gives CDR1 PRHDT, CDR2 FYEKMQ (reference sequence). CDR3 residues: CASSYRETQYF. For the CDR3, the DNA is TGTGCCAGCAGCTACCGAGAGACCCAGTACTTC. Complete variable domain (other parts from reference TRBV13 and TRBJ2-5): AAGVIQSPRHLIKEKRETATLKCYPIPRHDTVYWYQQGPGQDPQFLISFYEKMQSDKGSIPDRFSAQQFSDYHSELNMSSLELGDSALYFCASSYRETQYFGPGTRLLVL.

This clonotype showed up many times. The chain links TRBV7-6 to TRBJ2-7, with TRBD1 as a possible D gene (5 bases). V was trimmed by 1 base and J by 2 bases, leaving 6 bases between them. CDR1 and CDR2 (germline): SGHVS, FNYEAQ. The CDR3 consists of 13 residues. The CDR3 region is CASSLDRTYEQYF. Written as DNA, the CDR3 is TGTGCCAGCAGCTTAGACAGGACCTACGAGCAGTACTTC.

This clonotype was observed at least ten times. The CDR3 is CASSLGYGIYGYTF. The CDR3 nucleotides are TGTGCCAGCAGCTTAGGGTACGGAATCTATGGCTACACCTTC. V usage is TRBV11-2 and J usage is TRBJ1-2; D gene unclear. Deletions cut 1 base from V and 4 bases from J, with 10 bases between. From germline, CDR1 is SGHAT and CDR2 FQNNGV. The CDR3 consists of 14 residues. Variable domain in full (rest from reference TRBV11-2 and TRBJ1-2): EAGVAQSPRYKIIEKRQSVAFWCNPISGHATLYWYQQILGQGPKLLIQFQNNGVVDDSQLPKDRFSAERLKGVDSTLKIQPAKLEDSAVYLCASSLGYGIYGYTFGSGTRLTVV.

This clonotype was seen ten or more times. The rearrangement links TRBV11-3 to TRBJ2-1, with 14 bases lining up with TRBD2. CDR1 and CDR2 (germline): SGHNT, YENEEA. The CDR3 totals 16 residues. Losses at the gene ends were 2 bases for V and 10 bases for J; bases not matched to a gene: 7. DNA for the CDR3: TGTGCCAGCAGCTTACTGGGACTAGCGGGAGAGGAGGAGCAGTTCTTC. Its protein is CASSLLGLAGEEEQFF. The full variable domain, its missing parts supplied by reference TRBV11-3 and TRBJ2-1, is EAGVVQSPRYKIIEKKQPVAFWCNPISGHNTLYWYLQNLGQGPELLIRYENEEAVDDSQLPKDRFSAERLKGVDSTLKIQPAELGDSAVYLCASSLLGLAGEEEQFFGPGTRLTVL.